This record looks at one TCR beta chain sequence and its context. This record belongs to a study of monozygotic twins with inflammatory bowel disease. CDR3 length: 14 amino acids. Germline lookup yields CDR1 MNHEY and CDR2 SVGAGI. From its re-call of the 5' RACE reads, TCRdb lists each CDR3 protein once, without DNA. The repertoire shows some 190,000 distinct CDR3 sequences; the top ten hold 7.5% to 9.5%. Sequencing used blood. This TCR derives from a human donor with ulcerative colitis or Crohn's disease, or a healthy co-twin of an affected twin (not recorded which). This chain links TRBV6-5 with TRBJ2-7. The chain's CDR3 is CASSFVEGAYEQYF.